This T cell receptor (beta chain) was sequenced in a study of blood T cell repertoires in COVID-19. For the study at large: Researchers got acute and convalescent COVID-19 samples from the United States, Italy and Spain. From T cells, B-cell-depleted T cells, or PBMCs came the material, which was cDNA or gDNA.

In the original workflow: The authors estimated nucleated cell counts from reference gene primer amplification. Clones were sequenced by immunoSEQ multiplex PCR, and TCRdb holds only the in-frame ones, with some missing. The V and J calls and clone size were taken over from that table, and D and trimming were inferred from the DNA. The table records some 140,000 clones, around 86% of them present only once. The origin of this receptor is a woman aged 60-75 years with active or convalescent COVID-19. Source material: peripheral blood.

The CDR3 DNA reads TGTGCCAGCACGCCTGACAGGGGTTTCACCGGGGAGCTGTTTTTT. Protein: CASTPDRGFTGELFF. The chain employs TRBV6-5 and TRBJ2-2; TRBD1 agrees at 8 bases. The CDR3 covers 15 residues. Trimming cost V 7 bases and J 4 bases; bases outside gene matches: 8. From germline, CDR1 is MNHEY and CDR2 SVGAGI.